This entry lists 22 T cell receptor beta chains sequenced from one sample in a study of blood T cell repertoires in COVID-19. Data came from immunoSEQ multiplex PCR; TCRdb stores just in-frame clones and leaves some out. Among about 59,000 clones, over 75% were seen once, and the ten largest hold 18%. The material sequenced was peripheral blood. Every receptor here comes from a human donor in a cohort sampled during active COVID-19.

The J gene is TRBJ1-6, the V gene TRBV6-2 or TRBV6-3, with a weak D call TRBD1 (5 bases). The V end lost 6 bases, the J end lost 7 bases, and 19 bases lay between the germline ends. The germline V gene encodes CDR1 MNHEY and CDR2 SVGEGT. The CDR3 has 16 residues. CDR3 bases: TGTGCCAGCAGCCCTACTTTCGGCGCAGGGAATTCACCCCTCCACTTT. This gives the protein CASSPTFGAGNSPLHF.

Only a few counts were recorded for this clone. CDR3 sequence (DNA): TGTGCCAGCTTGGGAGAAAGTAGCTATGGCTACACCTTC. Translated, it gives CASLGESSYGYTF. The genes are TRBV2 and TRBJ1-2; no clear D. The V gene lost 8 bases and the J gene lost 4 bases, with 14 bases spanning the gap. Looked up from germline, CDR1 is SNHLY and CDR2 is FYNNEI. The length of the CDR3 is 13 residues.

V and J are TRBV20-1 and TRBJ1-2; D is unclear. Trimming removed 6 bases at V and 8 bases at J, with 10 bases between. This CDR3 is built from 10 residues. Germline loops: CDR1 DFQATT, CDR2 SNEGSKA (reference sequence). The CDR3 sequence is CSARGGGYTF. The CDR3 region has the DNA TGCAGTGCCCGCGGTGGAGGCTACACCTTC.

The table lists this clone with a few counts. The chain recombines TRBV12-5 with TRBJ2-2; 7 nucleotides align to TRBD1. The J segment lost 6 bases and the V segment lost 1 base, leaving 2 bases of the junction unmatched. The germline V gene has CDR1 LGHNT and CDR2 FRNRAP. There are 14 residues in the CDR3. CDR3 DNA: TGTGCTAGTGGTTTGGCAGACAGGGCCGGGGAGCTGTTTTTT. It is translated as CASGLADRAGELFF.

The chain employs TRBV29-1 and TRBJ2-1; D may be TRBD2 (5 bases). The germline V gene has CDR1 SQVTM and CDR2 ANQGSEA. The CDR3 runs 13 residues. V was clipped by 6 bases and J by 2 bases, with 11 bases between them. CDR3 DNA sequence: TGCAGCGTACGACTGACTACCTACAATGAGCAGTTCTTC. This translates into CSVRLTTYNEQFF.

This clone came up once. This chain uses TRBV27 with TRBJ2-7, with D hard to call. The CDR3 is 15 amino acids. Germline-derived CDR1 and CDR2 are MNHEY and SMNVEV (reference sequence). The germline V and J ends were trimmed by 3 bases and 1 base, with 13 bases remaining between them. The CDR3 sequence: CASSFSYRKSYEQYF. Written as DNA, the CDR3 is TGTGCCAGCAGTTTTTCGTACAGAAAGTCCTACGAGCAGTACTTC.

The chain links TRBV3-1 (or the pseudogene TRBV3-2) to TRBJ2-5; D unclear. Germline CDR1 reads LGHDT; CDR2 reads YNNKEL (reference sequence). V was pared by 1 base and J by 5 bases, with 8 bases between. This CDR3 contains 13 residues. The CDR3 nucleotides read TGTGCCAGCAGCCAAGTTCGGTCGGAGACCCAGTACTTC. Protein sequence: CASSQVRSETQYF.

The rearrangement joins TRBV27 to TRBJ2-7, with 7 bases that match TRBD1. Germline V gene lookup returns CDR1 MNHEY and CDR2 SMNVEV (reference sequence). The J segment lost 3 bases and the V segment lost 5 bases, leaving 4 bases of the junction unmatched. This CDR3 region has 13 residues. The CDR3 sequence is CASSHHRGYEQYF. As DNA, the CDR3 is TGTGCCAGCAGTCACCACAGGGGCTACGAGCAGTACTTC.

The rearrangement joins TRBV7-9 to TRBJ1-1, with 7 bases fitting TRBD1. The trim removed 5 bases at V and 0 bases at J, leaving 6 bases unmatched. This CDR3 is built from 15 residues. Per germline, CDR1 SEHNR and CDR2 FQNEAQ (reference sequence). CDR3: CASSPRQGLNTEAFF. Here the CDR3 DNA reads TGTGCCAGCAGCCCGCGACAGGGATTGAACACTGAAGCTTTCTTT.

The chain uses TRBV6-2 or TRBV6-3 and TRBJ1-1; TRBD1 matches at 7 bases. Germline CDR1 is MNHEY and CDR2 is SVGEGT. This CDR3 is 14 amino acids long. After removal of 5 bases from V and 4 bases from J, the junction contained 7 bases not matched to a gene. Here the CDR3 DNA reads TGTGCCAGCAGTACCCAGGGGGGAGGCACTGAAGCTTTCTTT. This translates into CASSTQGGGTEAFF.

This clone occurred once. This rearrangement joins TRBV5-1 to TRBJ1-1; D gene ambiguous. Deletions cut 6 bases from V and 1 base from J, with 16 bases between. The length of the CDR3 is 15 residues. Germline V gene data show CDR1 as SGHRS and CDR2 as YFSETQ. The chain's CDR3 is CASTQDTPSNTEAFF. In nucleotides, the CDR3 is TGCGCCAGCACCCAAGACACACCTTCGAACACTGAAGCTTTCTTT.

The CDR3 coding sequence is TGTGCCAGCAGTTACTCAGGGGGCGCGGGCACCGGGGAGCTGTTTTTT. Encoded protein: CASSYSGGAGTGELFF. The rearrangement uses TRBV6-2 or TRBV6-3 and TRBJ2-2; 7 bases line up with TRBD1. CDR3 length equals 16 residues. Germline CDR1 is MNHEY and CDR2 is SVGEGT. With 0 bases clipped from V and 4 bases from J, the junction kept 5 bases outside the gene matches.

The chain employs TRBV6-6 and TRBJ2-1; 14 bases are a match to TRBD2. The germline V gene encodes CDR1 MNHNY and CDR2 SVGAGI (reference sequence). The J segment lost 4 bases and the V segment lost 10 bases, leaving 6 bases of the junction unmatched. The CDR3 is 15 residues long. The CDR3 sequence: CATRTSGGPYNEQFF. The CDR3 nucleotides read TGTGCCACCCGGACTAGCGGGGGGCCATACAATGAGCAGTTCTTC.

The CDR3 protein is CASSLKARDTQYF. The CDR3 nucleotides read TGTGCCAGCAGCTTAAAAGCAAGAGATACGCAGTATTTT. The chain uses TRBV7-3 and TRBJ2-3; no reliable D call. This CDR3 spans 13 amino acids. Germline CDR1 is SGHTA and CDR2 is FQGTGA. V lost 1 base and J lost 5, with 7 bases in between.

CDR3 in DNA: TGTGCCACCCGGGACAGGGCCTACGAGCAGTACTTC. Translating gives CATRDRAYEQYF. V gene TRBV28 combines with J gene TRBJ2-7, with TRBD1 matching over 9 bases. There are 12 residues in the CDR3. J was trimmed by 2 bases and V by 10 bases; bases with no gene match: 3. Germline V gene lookup returns CDR1 MDHEN and CDR2 SYDVKM.

The chain joins TRBV4-3 to TRBJ1-1; D unresolved. Trimming shortened V by 1 base and J by 0 bases, and 9 bases separated the two germline ends. This CDR3 contains 15 residues. Germline V lookup: CDR1 LGHNA, CDR2 YSLEER. The CDR3 bases are TGCGCCAGCAGCCAAGGGAGAATGATGAACACTGAAGCTTTCTTT. It yields the protein CASSQGRMMNTEAFF.

The chain combines TRBV19 with TRBJ1-6; 8 bases agree with TRBD1. The ends lost 4 bases at V and 5 bases at J; junction bases unmatched: 7. The CDR3 runs to 16 residues. Germline values: CDR1 LNHDA, CDR2 SQIVND (reference sequence). DNA of the CDR3: TGTGCCAGTAGTACCCGACAGGGGACCCATAATTCACCCCTCCACTTT. This encodes CASSTRQGTHNSPLHF.

This clone was observed a single time. V and J are TRBV5-1 and TRBJ2-7; TRBD1 agrees at 8 bases. With V trimmed by 6 bases and J by 0 bases, 17 bases remained unmatched. The CDR3 loop spans 18 amino acids. The germline CDR1 and CDR2 sequences are SGHRS and YFSETQ. CDR3 DNA sequence: TGCGCCAGCACCACCGGCCGGTGGGGGACAGGAACCTCCTACGAGCAGTACTTC. As protein: CASTTGRWGTGTSYEQYF.

The chain couples TRBV24-1 to TRBJ1-1; 7 nucleotides match TRBD1. Germline V gene data show CDR1 as KGHDR and CDR2 as SFDVKD. The CDR3 length is 12 residues. V lost 4 bases and J lost 10; bases outside the gene matches: 5. The CDR3 protein is CATSDGSGGAFF. The CDR3 DNA reads as TGTGCCACCAGTGACGGGTCAGGGGGAGCTTTCTTT.

This chain connects TRBV12-3 or TRBV12-4 to TRBJ2-2; a weak D match, TRBD2 (6 bases). This CDR3 has 12 amino acids. The chain's CDR3 is CVARGNTGELFF. The CDR3 nucleotides are TGTGTTGCGCGGGGAAACACCGGGGAGCTGTTTTTT.

A few counts support this clone. The chain recombines TRBV24-1 with TRBJ2-2; a weak D match, TRBD2 (6 bases). The germline CDR1 and CDR2 sequences are KGHDR and SFDVKD. The CDR3 length is 17 residues. Trimming took off 4 bases at V and 0 bases at J, with 14 bases between the two ends. The CDR3 bases are TGTGCCACCAGTGACCCGGGGGACCCATCGAACACCGGGGAGCTGTTTTTT. This codes for CATSDPGDPSNTGELFF.

The V and J genes are TRBV2 and TRBJ1-2; TRBD1 agrees at 10 bases. V gave up 4 bases and J gave up 6 bases; unmatched junction bases: 8. Looked up from germline, CDR1 is SNHLY and CDR2 is FYNNEI. CDR3 size: 15 residues. The CDR3 DNA reads TGTGCCAGCAGTGCTAGACAGGGGGCCTCGAATGGCTACACCTTC. Its translation: CASSARQGASNGYTF.